This T cell receptor beta chain was recorded in a study of Ad26.COV2.S vaccination and SARS-CoV-2 variants. Study overall: The study gave Ad26.COV2.S intramuscularly, once or twice 56 days apart.

Study-wide results and limits: Measurement of non-spike TCR breadth gave similar results in vaccine and placebo recipients. Total responses of T cells may have been underestimated by the analyses of TCR breadth and depth. While placebo recipients had lower spike-specific TCR breadth, vaccine recipients had more.

Per germline, CDR1 LNHDA and CDR2 SQIVND (reference sequence). This CDR3 has 13 amino acids. V dropped 7 bases and J dropped 1 base, with 10 bases sitting between them. This clone appeared a single time. Its target is not known. Treatment noted: about 20 received Ad26.COV2.S at low or high dose, single or two shots; about 5 received placebo; per-sample allocation not given. Day 63 after the first injection of vaccine or placebo was the sampling time. Clones were read by immunoSEQ multiplex PCR, and TCRdb kept only the in-frame ones, dropping some. This sample has 450,000 to 550,000 clones, with approximately 92% found just once.

This TCR was sampled from a person aged 18 to 65 who received the Ad26.COV2.S COVID-19 vaccine or a placebo. V is TRBV19 and J is TRBJ1-1, with TRBD1 as a possible D gene (6 bases). The sequencing here drew on peripheral blood, taken in a trial of Ad26.COV2.S vaccine versus placebo. The DNA of the CDR3 is TGTGCCAGTAAGAGGACAGCGAACACTGAAGCTTTCTTT. Translating it yields CASKRTANTEAFF.